This entry features one TCR beta chain sequence. Deletions cut 4 bases from V and 3 bases from J, with 13 bases between. This CDR3 comprises 14 residues. Germline assignment: CDR1 SGHDT and CDR2 YYEEEE. The data originate from a study of blood T cell repertoires in COVID-19. Clones were read by immunoSEQ multiplex PCR, and TCRdb kept only the in-frame ones, dropping some. Among fewer than 70,000 clones listed, around 78% were seen once. The clonotype originates from a human donor in a cohort sampled during active COVID-19. The chain recombines TRBV5-6 with TRBJ1-1, with a possible D match to TRBD1 (6 bases). Sequenced: peripheral blood. The CDR3 reads CASSEGTRYTEAFF. The CDR3 DNA reads TGTGCCAGCAGCGAAGGGACACGCTACACTGAAGCTTTCTTT.